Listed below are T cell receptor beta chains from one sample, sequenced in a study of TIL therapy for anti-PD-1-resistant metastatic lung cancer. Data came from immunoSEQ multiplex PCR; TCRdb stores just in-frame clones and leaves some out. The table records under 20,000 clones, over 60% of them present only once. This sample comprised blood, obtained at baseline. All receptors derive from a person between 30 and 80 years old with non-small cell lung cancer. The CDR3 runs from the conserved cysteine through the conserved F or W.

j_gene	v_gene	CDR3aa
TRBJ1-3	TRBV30	CAWSVPGANGNTIYF
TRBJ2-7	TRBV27	CASRPSAGTSYEQYF
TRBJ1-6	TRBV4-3	CASSQGGGNSPLHF
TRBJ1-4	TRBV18	CASSPLRSQFIPNEKLFF
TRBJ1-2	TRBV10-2	CASSESTGARGYTF
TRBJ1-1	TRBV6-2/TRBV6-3	CASSYTSEAFF
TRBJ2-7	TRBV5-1	CASSKNRGGAGVFNEQYF
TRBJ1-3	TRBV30	CAWDRGAGNTIYF
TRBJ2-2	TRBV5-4	CASSRELDTGELFF
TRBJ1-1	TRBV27	CASSIGQGNTEAFF
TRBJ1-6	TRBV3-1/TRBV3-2	CASSQVPGSNSPLHF
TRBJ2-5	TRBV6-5	CASSYVGRHQETQYF
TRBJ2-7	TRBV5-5	CASSPTAGGDYEQYF
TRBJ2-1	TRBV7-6	CASSLSGAGSNEQFF
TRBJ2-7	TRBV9	CASSGLGRYEQYF
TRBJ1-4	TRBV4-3	CASSQERANEKLFF
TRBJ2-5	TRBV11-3	CASSLRTGGFQETQYF
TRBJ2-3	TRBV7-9	CASSSRTSGGPINTQYF
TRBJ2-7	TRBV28	CASSTGIGTSSYEQYF
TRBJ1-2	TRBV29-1	CSVGKGSPRDNYGYTF
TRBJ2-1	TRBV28	CASKERRERSEQFF
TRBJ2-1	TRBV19	CASQYRRDTYNEQFF
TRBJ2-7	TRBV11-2	CASSLHKRGSIYEQYF
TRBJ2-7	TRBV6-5	CASSPGTSGSYEQYF
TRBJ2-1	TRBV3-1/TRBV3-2	CASSQGRNSRLFF
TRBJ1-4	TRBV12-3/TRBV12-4	CASSLGGYEKLFF
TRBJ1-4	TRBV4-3	CASSQDEATDTLEKLFF
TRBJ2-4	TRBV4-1	CASSQEFSPGKNIQYF
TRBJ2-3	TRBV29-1	CSVDGTSGDISTDTQYF
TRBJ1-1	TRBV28	CASSSQLYLAFF
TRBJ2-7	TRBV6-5	CASSSRPNYEQYF